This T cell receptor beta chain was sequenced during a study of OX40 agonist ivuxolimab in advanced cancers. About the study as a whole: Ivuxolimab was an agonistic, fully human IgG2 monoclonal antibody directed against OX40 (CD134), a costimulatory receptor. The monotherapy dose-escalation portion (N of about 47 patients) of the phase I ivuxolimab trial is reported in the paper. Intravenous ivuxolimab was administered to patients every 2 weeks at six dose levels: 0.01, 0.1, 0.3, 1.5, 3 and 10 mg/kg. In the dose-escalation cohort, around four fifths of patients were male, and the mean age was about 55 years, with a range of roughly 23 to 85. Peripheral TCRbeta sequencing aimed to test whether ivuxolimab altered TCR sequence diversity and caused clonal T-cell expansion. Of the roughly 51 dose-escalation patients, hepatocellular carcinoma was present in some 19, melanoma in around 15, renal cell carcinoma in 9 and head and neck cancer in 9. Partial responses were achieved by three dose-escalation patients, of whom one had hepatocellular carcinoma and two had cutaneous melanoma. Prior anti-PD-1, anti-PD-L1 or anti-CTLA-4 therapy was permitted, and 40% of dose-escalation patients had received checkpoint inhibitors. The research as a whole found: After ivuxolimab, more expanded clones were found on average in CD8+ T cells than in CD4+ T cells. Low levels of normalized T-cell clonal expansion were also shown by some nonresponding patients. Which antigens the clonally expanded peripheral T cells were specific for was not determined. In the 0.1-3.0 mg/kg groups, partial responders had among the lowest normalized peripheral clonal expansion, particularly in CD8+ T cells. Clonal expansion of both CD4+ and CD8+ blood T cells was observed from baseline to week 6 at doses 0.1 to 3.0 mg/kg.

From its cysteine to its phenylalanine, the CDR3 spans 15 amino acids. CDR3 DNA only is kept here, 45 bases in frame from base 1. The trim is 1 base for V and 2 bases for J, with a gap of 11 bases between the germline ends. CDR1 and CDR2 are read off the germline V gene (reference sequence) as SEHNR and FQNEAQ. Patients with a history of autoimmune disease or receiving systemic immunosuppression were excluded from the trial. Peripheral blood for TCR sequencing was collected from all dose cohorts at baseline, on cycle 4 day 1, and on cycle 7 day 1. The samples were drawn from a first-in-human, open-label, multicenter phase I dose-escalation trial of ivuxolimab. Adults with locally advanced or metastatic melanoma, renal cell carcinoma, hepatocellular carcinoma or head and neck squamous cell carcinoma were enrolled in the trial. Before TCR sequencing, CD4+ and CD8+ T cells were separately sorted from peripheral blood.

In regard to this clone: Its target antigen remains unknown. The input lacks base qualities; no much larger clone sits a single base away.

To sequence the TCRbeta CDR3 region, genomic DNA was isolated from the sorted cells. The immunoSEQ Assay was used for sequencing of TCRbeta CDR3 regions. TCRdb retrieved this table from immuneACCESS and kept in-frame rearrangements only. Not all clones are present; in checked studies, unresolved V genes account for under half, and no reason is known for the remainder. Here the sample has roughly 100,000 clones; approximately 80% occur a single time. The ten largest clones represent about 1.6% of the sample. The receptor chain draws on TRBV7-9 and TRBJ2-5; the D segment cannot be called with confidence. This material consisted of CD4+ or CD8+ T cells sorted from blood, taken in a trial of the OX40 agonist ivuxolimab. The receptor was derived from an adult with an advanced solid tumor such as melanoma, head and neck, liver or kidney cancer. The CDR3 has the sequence CASSLEGLRQETQYF. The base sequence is TGTGCCAGCAGCTTAGAGGGATTAAGGCAAGAGACCCAGTACTTC.